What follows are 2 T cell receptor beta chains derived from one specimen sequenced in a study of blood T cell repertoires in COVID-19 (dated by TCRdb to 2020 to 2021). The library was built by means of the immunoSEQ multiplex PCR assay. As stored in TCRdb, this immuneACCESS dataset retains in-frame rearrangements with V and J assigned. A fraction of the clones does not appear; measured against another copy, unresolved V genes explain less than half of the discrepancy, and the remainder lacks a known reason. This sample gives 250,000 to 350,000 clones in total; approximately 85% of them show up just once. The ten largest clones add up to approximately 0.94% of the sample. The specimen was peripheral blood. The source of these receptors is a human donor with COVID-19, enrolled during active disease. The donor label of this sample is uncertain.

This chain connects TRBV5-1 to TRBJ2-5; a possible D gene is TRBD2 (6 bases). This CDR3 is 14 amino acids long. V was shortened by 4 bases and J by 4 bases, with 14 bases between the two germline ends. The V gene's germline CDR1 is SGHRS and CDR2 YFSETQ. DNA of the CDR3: TGCGCCAGCAGCCCGGGACTCGCCGTAGAGACCCAGTACTTC. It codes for CASSPGLAVETQYF.

CDR3: CASSTQGDGYTF. The CDR3 coding sequence is TGTGCCAGTAGTACACAGGGGGACGGCTACACCTTC. The rearrangement links TRBV19 to TRBJ1-2; TRBD1 aligns across 8 bases. This CDR3 region has 12 residues. V dropped 4 bases and J dropped 8; count of bases not matched to a gene: 3. The germline CDR1 and CDR2 sequences are LNHDA and SQIVND (reference sequence).